The 8 T cell receptor beta chains reported below all come from one sample, sequenced in a study of PD-L1 blockade in urothelial cancer (dated by TCRdb to 2017 to 2019). The library was prepared using the immunoSEQ multiplex PCR assay. This immuneACCESS table, as held by TCRdb, lists in-frame sequences with V and J called but not all clones. Of the missing ones, under half trace to an unresolved V gene in checked studies; the others have no known cause. Present in this sample are tens of thousands of clones, approximately 77% of which were seen just once. Clones ranked in the top ten supply approximately 2.9% of the sample. The specimen comprised PBMCs, sampled around atezolizumab (anti-PD-L1) treatment. The origin of the receptors is a man aged 65 to 85 with urothelial cancer.

The chain carries TRBV11-2 and TRBJ2-7; the D gene is possibly TRBD1 (5 bases). Germline loops: CDR1 SGHAT, CDR2 FQNNGV. With 6 bases removed from V and 7 bases from J, the gap between germline ends came to 22 bases. The CDR3 runs to 15 residues. In DNA form, the CDR3 reads TGTGCCAGCAGGGTTACAGGAAGGCTCGTGTGGGAGCAGTACTTC. This codes for CASRVTGRLVWEQYF.

The chain combines TRBV2 with TRBJ2-7; 7 nucleotides match TRBD2. The CDR3 covers 14 residues. Germline V lookup: CDR1 SNHLY, CDR2 FYNNEI. The J segment lost 0 bases and the V segment lost 6 bases, leaving 5 bases of the junction unmatched. Written as DNA, the CDR3 is TGTGCCAGCAGCGCCGAGCGGGACTCCTACGAGCAGTACTTC. Its protein is CASSAERDSYEQYF.

The chain combines TRBV19 with TRBJ1-2, with D tentatively TRBD1 (5 bases). The CDR3 is made up of 15 amino acids. Germline CDR1 LNHDA, CDR2 SQIVND (reference sequence). The V gene lost 3 bases and the J gene lost 5 bases, with 16 bases spanning the gap. The CDR3 reads CASSIASGGAYGYTF. The CDR3 bases are TGTGCCAGTAGTATCGCCAGTGGTGGGGCTTATGGCTACACCTTC.

V gene TRBV5-1 combines with J gene TRBJ2-5, with 10 positions matching TRBD2. CDR3 size: 16 residues. Germline loops: CDR1 SGHRS, CDR2 YFSETQ. The V gene end was trimmed by 3 bases and the J gene end by 5 bases; junction bases not matched to a gene: 10. The CDR3 DNA reads TGCGCCAGCAGCTGGACAAGCGGGAGGGCCGGGGAGACCCAGTACTTC. Translating it yields CASSWTSGRAGETQYF.

The chain carries TRBV6-5 and TRBJ2-2, with a tentative D call TRBD1 (5 bases). Trimming stripped 6 bases from V and 2 bases from J, with 7 bases between. CDR3 length: 13 amino acids. The germline gives CDR1 MNHEY, CDR2 SVGAGI. CDR3 in amino acids: CASRDRNTGELFF. The CDR3 coding sequence is TGTGCCAGCAGAGACAGAAACACCGGGGAGCTGTTTTTT.

The V and J genes are TRBV7-3 and TRBJ2-3, with 7 bases lining up with TRBD2. The CDR3 contains 15 residues. Germline V gene sequence: CDR1 SGHTA, CDR2 FQGTGA. V was pared by 3 bases and J by 3 bases, with 6 bases of the junction left unmatched. The CDR3 DNA is TGTGCCAGCAGCTTTTCGACTAGCCCGACAGATACGCAGTATTTT. Amino acids: CASSFSTSPTDTQYF.

The CDR3 region is CASSQQILYAEAFF. Here the CDR3 DNA reads TGTGCCAGCAGCCAACAGATACTGTACGCTGAAGCTTTCTTT. This rearrangement joins TRBV7-2 to TRBJ1-1; D ambiguous. The germline V gene has CDR1 SGHTA and CDR2 FQGNSA. This CDR3 comprises 14 residues. Trimming took 5 bases from V and 6 from J, leaving 16 bases between them.

This chain links TRBV18 with TRBJ2-3; possibly TRBD2 for D (5 bases). CDR1 and CDR2 from the germline V gene are KGHSH and LQKENI. Between the trimmed V and J ends, which lost 2 bases and 5 bases, there was a span of 14 bases. The CDR3 totals 15 residues. The CDR3 loop reads CASSPTPVGGDTQYF. CDR3 nucleotide sequence: TGTGCCAGCTCACCAACACCCGTAGGAGGAGATACGCAGTATTTT.